These 19 T cell receptor beta chains originate from one sample sequenced in a study of T cells expressing NK-cell markers. One entry per CDR3 protein, without DNA, is what TCRdb gives after re-calling the 5' RACE reads. Its listing shows hundreds of thousands of distinct CDR3 sequences. The sequenced sample was blood T cells: a sorted CD56 or NKG2C T cell subset, CD4+ or CD8+ T cells, or bulk PBMC T cells (not recorded which). The receptors stem from a woman between 18 and 70 years old in good health.

The rearrangement joins TRBV12-3 or TRBV12-4 to TRBJ1-2; TCRdb selects TRBD1, and the lack of DNA leaves this call unchecked. CDR3 length: 15 amino acids. CDR3 loop: CASSLGQGNVFGYTF.

The gene calls are TRBV6-2 or TRBV6-3 and TRBJ1-4. CDR1 MNHEY and CDR2 SVGEGT come from the germline V gene. The CDR3 is 13 amino acids. CDR3 protein: CASMGFRYEKLFF.

The chain recombines TRBV20-1 with TRBJ2-1; TCRdb outputs TRBD2, but without DNA this stays unchecked. CDR1 is DFQATT, CDR2 SNEGSKA, per germline (reference sequence). This CDR3 contains 18 residues. The CDR3 region is CSARVRTSGPGAYNEQFF.

The CDR3 sequence is CASSANDRRGANTEAFF. The V call is TRBV10-2, the J call TRBJ1-1; TCRdb outputs TRBD1, but without DNA this stays unchecked. Germline loops: CDR1 WSHSY, CDR2 SAAADI. The CDR3 spans 17 residues.

V and J are TRBV24-1 and TRBJ2-5; the D gene TCRdb calls, TRBD1, cannot be checked with no DNA. Per the germline V gene, CDR1 is KGHDR and CDR2 is SFDVKD. The CDR3 is 13 residues long. The chain's CDR3 is CATSQGGRETQYF.

The genes are TRBV6-5 and TRBJ2-4; the TCRdb call, TRBD1, lacks DNA for checking. CDR1 is MNHEY and CDR2 is SVGAGI in the germline V gene. The CDR3 is made up of 16 amino acids. The CDR3 sequence is CASSYGGAVAKNIQYF.

The chain employs TRBV9 and TRBJ2-5; TCRdb's assignment of TRBD1 cannot be checked, as there is no DNA. CDR1 and CDR2 from the germline V gene are SGDLS and YYNGEE. This CDR3 spans 15 amino acids. The CDR3 loop is CASSADSPPGETQYF.

This chain joins TRBV5-1 and TRBJ2-3; the D call from TCRdb, TRBD2, cannot be confirmed without DNA. The germline CDR1 and CDR2 sequences are SGHRS and YFSETQ. CDR3 size: 16 residues. The CDR3: CASSWGSASEADTQYF.

The rearrangement uses TRBV18 and TRBJ2-1; TCRdb lists TRBD2, though no DNA is available to test this call. Looked up from germline, CDR1 is KGHSH and CDR2 is LQKENI. CDR3 length: 17 amino acids. The CDR3 sequence is CASSRSLGGLVPNEQFF.

The rearrangement joins TRBV5-1 to TRBJ2-1; TCRdb's D call of TRBD2 is untestable without DNA. CDR1 is SGHRS, CDR2 YFSETQ, per germline. This CDR3 has 14 residues. Here the CDR3 reads CASRAGLAVNEQFF.

The chain has TRBV9 and TRBJ2-3; as DNA is missing, the TRBD1 call by TCRdb cannot be tested. CDR1 and CDR2 (germline): SGDLS, YYNGEE. The CDR3 has 15 residues. The CDR3 reads CASSALGGSTDTQYF.

This chain joins TRBV7-8 and TRBJ2-1; there is no DNA to check the TCRdb D call of TRBD1. Germline V gene data show CDR1 as SGHVS and CDR2 as FQNEAQ. This CDR3 has 17 amino acids. Here the CDR3 reads CASSPLLRGSSYNEQFF.

This chain connects TRBV5-6 to TRBJ1-2. This CDR3 spans 12 amino acids. Per the germline V gene, CDR1 is SGHDT and CDR2 is YYEEEE. This CDR3 is CATEVLNYGYTF.

This chain uses TRBV9 with TRBJ1-1. Germline CDR1 and CDR2: SGDLS and YYNGEE. The CDR3 is 13 amino acids. Here the CDR3 reads CASSVYMNTEAFF.

The chain joins TRBV7-2 to TRBJ1-2. Germline loops: CDR1 SGHTA, CDR2 FQGNSA. This CDR3 is 14 amino acids long. CDR3 amino acids: CASSLGPHKYGYTF.

The CDR3 loop is CASSPSAGQDYNEQFF. The rearrangement uses TRBV27 and TRBJ2-1; TCRdb's D call, TRBD1, is unchecked because there is no DNA. The germline CDR1 and CDR2 sequences are MNHEY and SMNVEV (reference sequence). This CDR3 contains 16 residues.

The chain joins TRBV4-3 to TRBJ2-5. CDR3 size: 14 residues. CDR1 is LGHNA, CDR2 YSLEER, per germline. CDR3 amino acids: CASSQDVQRWDQYF.

This sequence joins TRBV9 and TRBJ2-1; absent DNA, TCRdb's TRBD1 call cannot be checked. Germline CDR1 SGDLS, CDR2 YYNGEE. There are 13 residues in the CDR3. CDR3 sequence reads: CASSAPDQTGPFF.

CDR3 amino acids: CASTERAGSYNEQFF. The rearrangement uses TRBV6-4 and TRBJ2-1; TCRdb calls TRBD2, which cannot be checked without DNA. The CDR3 sequence is 15 residues long. The germline V gene encodes CDR1 MRHNA and CDR2 SNTAGT.